The next 29 T cell receptor beta chains were all read from a single sample in a study of blood T cell repertoires in COVID-19. Sequenced by immunoSEQ multiplex PCR; TCRdb stores in-frame clones only, minus some. The profile shows around 280,000 clones, around 91% of them singletons. The sample comprised PBMCs or T cells enriched from blood (not recorded which). These receptors originate from a woman between 18 and 29 years old with acute COVID-19.

In nucleotides, the CDR3 is TGCGCCAGTGGCGGACAGGTCACAGATACGCAGTATTTT. Residues: CASGGQVTDTQYF. This chain links TRBV10-2 with TRBJ2-3, with 7 bases identical to TRBD1. Germline lookup yields CDR1 WSHSY and CDR2 SAAADI. Germline trimming cut 9 bases from V and 2 bases from J; bases unmatched to any gene: 5. This CDR3 is built from 13 residues.

J is TRBJ2-4 and V is TRBV7-9; TRBD1 is a possible D gene (6 bases). Trimming pared 0 bases from V and 1 base from J, leaving 13 bases between. Germline CDR1 reads SEHNR; CDR2 reads FQNEAQ (reference sequence). This CDR3 spans 17 amino acids. The CDR3 DNA sequence: TGTGCCAGCAGCTTAGCGGGGGCGAGTTGGGCCAAAAACATTCAGTACTTC. Protein sequence: CASSLAGASWAKNIQYF.

This chain connects TRBV9 to TRBJ2-5; maybe TRBD1 (5 bases). V gave up 3 bases and J gave up 0 bases, with 12 bases separating them. The CDR3 contains 15 residues. The V gene's germline CDR1 is SGDLS and CDR2 YYNGEE. The CDR3 loop is CASSAHLTDQETQYF. The CDR3 coding sequence is TGTGCCAGCAGCGCCCACCTGACAGACCAAGAGACCCAGTACTTC. The complete variable domain, with remaining parts taken from reference TRBV9 and TRBJ2-5, reads DSGVTQTPKHLITATGQRVTLRCSPRSGDLSVYWYQQSLDQGLQFLIQYYNGEERAKGNILERFSAQQFPDLHSELNLSSLELGDSALYFCASSAHLTDQETQYFGPGTRLLVL.

The chain couples TRBV2 to TRBJ1-6; 8 bases align to TRBD1. V was pared by 4 bases and J by 6 bases, with 5 bases of the junction left unmatched. The CDR3 runs 15 residues. CDR1 and CDR2 (germline): SNHLY, FYNNEI. The CDR3 DNA is TGTGCCAGCAGTGGGGACAGGTTTGGTAATTCACCCCTCCACTTT. The encoded protein is CASSGDRFGNSPLHF.

The chain links TRBV29-1 to TRBJ1-5; TRBD1 might be the D (5 bases). The V end lost 4 bases, the J end lost 7 bases, and 14 bases lay between the germline ends. Germline CDR1 reads SQVTM; CDR2 reads ANQGSEA. This CDR3 is built from 13 residues. The CDR3 loop reads CSVGGGVGQPQHF. CDR3 bases: TGCAGCGTTGGGGGGGGAGTTGGGCAGCCCCAGCATTTT.

The V gene is TRBV6-5, the J gene TRBJ2-7, with 11 bases lining up with TRBD2. This CDR3 is 13 amino acids long. The J segment lost 7 bases and the V segment lost 8 bases, leaving 7 bases of the junction unmatched. Germline V gives CDR1 MNHEY, CDR2 SVGAGI. In DNA form, the CDR3 reads TGTGCCAGCCTAAGGGCTAGCGGGAGGGAGCAGTACTTC. Translated: CASLRASGREQYF.

This clone was counted only a few times. The rearrangement joins TRBV30 to TRBJ1-2; no definite D call. The CDR3 is 11 amino acids. Germline values: CDR1 GTSNPN, CDR2 SVGIG (reference sequence). The V end lost 5 bases, the J end lost 1 base, and 5 bases lay between the germline ends. For the CDR3, the DNA is TGTGCCTGGGCCATTAACTATGGCTACACCTTC. It encodes CAWAINYGYTF.

The chain has TRBV18 and TRBJ2-3; the D is unclear. The V end lost 2 bases, the J end lost 0 bases, and 3 bases lay between the germline ends. The CDR3 consists of 13 residues. In germline, CDR1 is KGHSH, CDR2 LQKENI. CDR3 residues: CASSPESTDTQYF. CDR3 nucleotides: TGTGCCAGCTCACCAGAGAGCACAGATACGCAGTATTTT. The full variable domain, its missing parts supplied by reference TRBV18 and TRBJ2-3, is NAGVMQNPRHLVRRRGQEARLRCSPMKGHSHVYWYRQLPEEGLKFMVYLQKENIIDESGMPKERFSAEFPKEGPSILRIQQVVRGDSAAYFCASSPESTDTQYFGPGTRLTVL.

This clone was recorded at least ten times. The DNA for the CDR3 is TGTGCCAGCAGTCCACTAGGAGTAATGAACACTGAAGCTTTCTTT. Protein sequence: CASSPLGVMNTEAFF. The J gene is TRBJ1-1, the V gene TRBV6-2 or TRBV6-3; D gene ambiguous. V dropped 5 bases and J dropped 0 bases, with 13 bases sitting between them. CDR1 MNHEY and CDR2 SVGEGT come from the germline V gene. CDR3 length equals 15 residues.

About this clone itself: Other DNA sequences in the sample encode the same CDR3. The genes are TRBV28 and TRBJ1-5; D gene unclear. This CDR3 spans 14 amino acids. In germline, CDR1 is MDHEN, CDR2 SYDVKM. V lost 3 bases and J 2 bases, leaving 8 bases between the germline ends. CDR3 in DNA: TGTGCCAGCAGTTTGGGCGGGGGCAATCAGCCCCAGCATTTT. This sequence encodes CASSLGGGNQPQHF.

The J gene is TRBJ2-7, the V gene TRBV30, with 10 bases identical to TRBD2. The germline CDR1 and CDR2 sequences are GTSNPN and SVGIG (reference sequence). The CDR3 runs 14 residues. Trimming removed 2 bases from V and 5 bases from J; junction bases left unmatched: 6. CDR3 sequence: CAWSILAGLDEQYF. The DNA for the CDR3 is TGTGCCTGGAGTATACTAGCGGGATTAGACGAGCAGTACTTC.

This clone was observed a single time. The gene calls are TRBV7-6 and TRBJ2-5, with D uncertain. From germline, CDR1 is SGHVS and CDR2 FNYEAQ. Trimming pared 2 bases from V and 2 bases from J, leaving 15 bases between. The length of the CDR3 is 16 residues. CDR3 nucleotide sequence: TGTGCCAGCAGCTTACTCCGCCAGGTCGTACAAGAGACCCAGTACTTC. Translation gives CASSLLRQVVQETQYF.

The J gene is TRBJ1-5, the V gene TRBV2, with TRBD1 matching 7 bases. The CDR3 is 14 residues long. Germline CDR1 SNHLY, CDR2 FYNNEI. V trimming: 1 base; J trimming: 7 bases; junction bases outside the gene matches: 4. The CDR3 sequence: CASSEVIQGQPQHF. CDR3 DNA sequence: TGTGCCAGCAGTGAAGTGATACAGGGGCAGCCCCAGCATTTT.

The chain carries TRBV18 and TRBJ2-5; 8 nucleotides line up with TRBD2. The CDR3 extends over 16 amino acids. Trimming cost V 3 bases and J 0 bases; bases outside gene matches: 6. The germline V gene has CDR1 KGHSH and CDR2 LQKENI. DNA of the CDR3: TGTGCCAGCTCACCGCCGGGACTAGGGAACCAAGAGACCCAGTACTTC. Translated: CASSPPGLGNQETQYF. Full variable domain (rest looked up from reference TRBV18 and TRBJ2-5): NAGVMQNPRHLVRRRGQEARLRCSPMKGHSHVYWYRQLPEEGLKFMVYLQKENIIDESGMPKERFSAEFPKEGPSILRIQQVVRGDSAAYFCASSPPGLGNQETQYFGPGTRLLVL.

The V gene is TRBV4-3, the J gene TRBJ1-4, with D maybe TRBD1 (5 bases). This CDR3 spans 15 amino acids. With 1 base removed from V and 4 bases from J, the gap between germline ends came to 10 bases. Germline lookup yields CDR1 LGHNA and CDR2 YSLEER. The CDR3 region is CASSQVGLNNEKLFF. The CDR3 DNA reads as TGCGCCAGCAGCCAAGTGGGGCTTAATAATGAAAAACTGTTTTTT.

V is TRBV3-1 (or the pseudogene TRBV3-2) and J is TRBJ1-4; D possibly corresponds to TRBD1 (6 bases). Per germline, CDR1 LGHDT and CDR2 YNNKEL (reference sequence). This CDR3 is 12 amino acids long. Trimming removed 5 bases from V and 9 bases from J, with 10 bases in between. Here the CDR3 DNA reads TGTGCCAGCAGCGTTGACAGGAAAAAACTGTTTTTT. This codes for CASSVDRKKLFF.

The V and J genes are TRBV6-4 and TRBJ2-3; D uncertain. V gave up 2 bases and J gave up 2 bases, with 8 bases separating them. Germline CDR1 is MRHNA and CDR2 is SNTAGT. There are 14 residues in the CDR3. The CDR3 is CASSDGQDTDTQYF. In DNA, the CDR3 is TGTGCCAGCAGTGACGGGCAGGACACAGATACGCAGTATTTT.

The J gene is TRBJ2-4, the V gene TRBV5-4; possibly TRBD1 for D (6 bases). This CDR3 spans 13 amino acids. From germline, CDR1 is SGHNT and CDR2 YYREEE (reference sequence). The V end lost 4 bases, the J end lost 7 bases, and 12 bases lay between the germline ends. In DNA form, the CDR3 reads TGTGCCAGCAGCCCAACAGGGTCCAACATTCAGTACTTC. Protein sequence: CASSPTGSNIQYF. The whole variable domain, filled in from reference TRBV5-4 and TRBJ2-4, reads ETGVTQSPTHLIKTRGQQVTLRCSSQSGHNTVSWYQQALGQGPQFIFQYYREEENGRGNFPPRFSGLQFPNYSSELNVNALELDDSALYLCASSPTGSNIQYFGAGTRLSVL.

The CDR3 spells CSVVFVFGFDRETYNEQFF. CDR3 nucleotide sequence: TGCAGCGTTGTCTTCGTGTTCGGATTTGACAGGGAGACTTACAATGAGCAGTTCTTC. V is TRBV29-1 and J is TRBJ2-1; 7 bases are shared with TRBD1. The CDR3 is 19 amino acids. J lost 4 bases, V lost 4 bases, and 22 bases had no gene match. In germline, CDR1 is SQVTM, CDR2 ANQGSEA.

The chain joins TRBV24-1 to TRBJ2-5; 9 positions match TRBD1. Germline V gene data show CDR1 as KGHDR and CDR2 as SFDVKD. The CDR3 consists of 14 residues. The J segment lost 6 bases and the V segment lost 12 bases, leaving 13 bases of the junction unmatched. The CDR3, as DNA: TGTGCCCACCCTTTCGGACAGGGGTGTCAGACCCAGTACTTC. Amino acid sequence: CAHPFGQGCQTQYF.

This clone has only one observation. The chain carries TRBV28 and TRBJ1-5; 7 nucleotides match TRBD1. With 3 bases clipped from V and 7 bases from J, the junction kept 9 bases outside the gene matches. CDR3 length: 15 residues. From germline, CDR1 is MDHEN and CDR2 SYDVKM. CDR3 sequence (DNA): TGTGCCAGCAGTTTTGTACGGACAGGAAAACAGCCCCAGCATTTT. Protein sequence: CASSFVRTGKQPQHF.

This chain uses TRBV7-8 with TRBJ2-7; 9 bases align to TRBD1. Germline lookup yields CDR1 SGHVS and CDR2 FQNEAQ. Germline trimming cut 4 bases from V and 0 bases from J; bases unmatched to any gene: 13. This CDR3 contains 18 residues. The CDR3 reads CASSYRDRVGESSYEQYF. The CDR3 nucleotides read TGTGCCAGCAGCTACCGGGACAGGGTGGGGGAAAGCTCCTACGAGCAGTACTTC.

The V gene is TRBV14, the J gene TRBJ2-3; D not resolved. CDR1 and CDR2 from the germline V gene are SGHDN and FVKESK. V shed 0 bases and J shed 6 bases, with 13 bases lying between them. The CDR3 is made up of 15 amino acids. CDR3 in DNA: TGTGCCAGCAGCCAAGAACGCAGATTCCCGGATACGCAGTATTTT. Its translation is CASSQERRFPDTQYF. The full variable domain, rest sourced from reference TRBV14 and TRBJ2-3, is EAGVTQFPSHSVIEKGQTVTLRCDPISGHDNLYWYRRVMGKEIKFLLHFVKESKQDESGMPNNRFLAERTGGTYSTLKVQPAELEDSGVYFCASSQERRFPDTQYFGPGTRLTVL.

J is TRBJ2-1 and V is TRBV28; 10 bases are a match to TRBD2. Germline loops: CDR1 MDHEN, CDR2 SYDVKM. Trimming at V came to 5 bases and at J to 2 bases, leaving 15 bases not matched to a gene. This CDR3 has 19 amino acids. The CDR3 DNA is TGTGCCAGCAGTCCAAGCTGGACCGGGACTAGCGAGGCCTACAATGAGCAGTTCTTC. This gives the protein CASSPSWTGTSEAYNEQFF.

The chain carries TRBV11-2 and TRBJ1-4; D unclear. V was shortened by 1 base and J by 5 bases, with 11 bases between the two germline ends. This CDR3 is built from 15 residues. The V gene's germline CDR1 is SGHAT and CDR2 FQNNGV. CDR3 loop: CASSLVRGRNEKLFF. As DNA, the CDR3 is TGTGCCAGCAGCTTAGTCCGCGGCAGAAATGAAAAACTGTTTTTT. The variable domain in full, with the rest retrieved from reference TRBV11-2 and TRBJ1-4, is EAGVAQSPRYKIIEKRQSVAFWCNPISGHATLYWYQQILGQGPKLLIQFQNNGVVDDSQLPKDRFSAERLKGVDSTLKIQPAKLEDSAVYLCASSLVRGRNEKLFFGSGTQLSVL.

This rearrangement joins TRBV5-1 to TRBJ2-7, with a possible D match to TRBD1 (5 bases). The CDR3 loop spans 13 amino acids. The V gene lost 4 bases and the J gene lost 3 bases, with 11 bases spanning the gap. Germline V gene sequence: CDR1 SGHRS, CDR2 YFSETQ. CDR3 DNA sequence: TGCGCCAGCAGCGTTAGCCAGGGCTACGAGCAGTACTTC. It is translated as CASSVSQGYEQYF. Drawing the rest from reference TRBV5-1 and TRBJ2-7, the complete variable domain is KAGVTQTPRYLIKTRGQQVTLSCSPISGHRSVSWYQQTPGQGLQFLFEYFSETQRNKGNFPGRFSGRQFSNSRSEMNVSTLELGDSALYLCASSVSQGYEQYFGPGTRLTVT.

In this sample, this clone turned up once. The chain has TRBV6-5 and TRBJ2-5; 7 positions agree with TRBD2. The V gene end was trimmed by 0 bases and the J gene end by 5 bases; junction bases not matched to a gene: 6. The CDR3 contains 15 residues. Germline CDR1 reads MNHEY; CDR2 reads SVGAGI. CDR3 sequence: CASSYSGTTRETQYF. The DNA of the CDR3 is TGTGCCAGCAGTTACTCTGGGACTACGAGGGAGACCCAGTACTTC.

The sample holds one count of this clone. The chain carries TRBV19 and TRBJ2-2, with D unresolved. This CDR3 spans 18 amino acids. V lost 0 bases to trimming and J lost 3 bases, with 17 bases between them. Germline V lookup: CDR1 LNHDA, CDR2 SQIVND (reference sequence). CDR3 region: CASSIDGSSLYYTGELFF. For the CDR3, the DNA is TGTGCCAGTAGTATAGATGGGTCTAGTCTATATTACACCGGGGAGCTGTTTTTT.

The rearrangement links TRBV10-3 to TRBJ2-1, with a tentative D call TRBD1 (6 bases). Trimming removed 3 bases from V and 3 bases from J, with 12 bases in between. This CDR3 spans 15 amino acids. Germline CDR1 reads ENHRY; CDR2 reads SYGVKD. This CDR3 reads CAISDPGHNYNEQFF. The CDR3 region has the DNA TGTGCCATCAGTGATCCGGGACATAACTACAATGAGCAGTTCTTC.